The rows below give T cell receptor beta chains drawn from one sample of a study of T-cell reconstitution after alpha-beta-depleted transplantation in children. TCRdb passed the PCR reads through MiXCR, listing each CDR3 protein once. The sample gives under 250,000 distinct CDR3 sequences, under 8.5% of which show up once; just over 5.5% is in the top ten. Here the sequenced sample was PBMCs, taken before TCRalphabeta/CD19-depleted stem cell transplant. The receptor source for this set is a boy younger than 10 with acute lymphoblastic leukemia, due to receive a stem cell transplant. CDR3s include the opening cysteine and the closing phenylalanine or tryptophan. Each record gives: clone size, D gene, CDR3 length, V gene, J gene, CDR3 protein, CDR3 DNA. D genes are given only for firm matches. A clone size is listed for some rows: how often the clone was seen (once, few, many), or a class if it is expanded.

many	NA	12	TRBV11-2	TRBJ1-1	CASSPNRGEAFF	TGTGCCAGCAGCCCCAATAGGGGAGAAGCTTTCTTT
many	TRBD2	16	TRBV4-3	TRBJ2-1	CASSQARDGRFYEQFF	TGCGCCAGCAGCCAAGCTCGTGACGGGAGGTTCTATGAGCAGTTCTTC
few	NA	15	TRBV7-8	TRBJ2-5	CASSLDAVLGETQYF	TGTGCCAGCAGCTTAGATGCAGTATTGGGCGAGACCCAGTACTTC
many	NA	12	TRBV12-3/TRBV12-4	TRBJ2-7	CASSSHRAEQYF	TGTGCCAGCAGTTCCCACAGGGCCGAGCAGTACTTC
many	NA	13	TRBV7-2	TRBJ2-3	CASSRTGKDTQYF	TGTGCCAGCAGCCGAACAGGGAAAGATACTCAGTATTTT
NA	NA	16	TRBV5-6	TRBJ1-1	CASSLDGSFMNTEAFF	TGTGCCAGCAGCTTGGACGGGTCCTTTATGAACACTGAAGCTTTCTTT
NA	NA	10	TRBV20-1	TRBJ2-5	CSASSGTQYF	TGCAGTGCTAGCTCCGGGACCCAGTACTTC
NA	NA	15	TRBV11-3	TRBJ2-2	CASSLARALTGELFF	TGTGCCAGCAGCTTAGCGCGGGCTCTCACCGGGGAGCTGTTTTTT
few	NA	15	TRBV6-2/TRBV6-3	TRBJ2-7	CASTLRLRDPNEQYF	TGTGCCAGCACCCTACGCCTCCGGGACCCCAACGAGCAGTACTTC
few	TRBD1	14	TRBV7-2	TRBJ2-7	CASSLDRVHYEQYF	TGTGCCAGCAGCCTAGACAGGGTACACTACGAGCAGTACTTC
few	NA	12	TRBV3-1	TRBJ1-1	CASSQTETEAFF	TGTGCCAGCAGCCAAACTGAAACTGAAGCTTTCTTT
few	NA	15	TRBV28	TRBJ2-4	CASRAPDELRNIQYF	TGTGCCAGCAGGGCCCCCGACGAATTAAGAAACATTCAGTACTTC
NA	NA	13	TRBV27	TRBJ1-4	CASSLHGNEKLFF	TGTGCCAGCAGTTTGCACGGGAATGAAAAACTGTTTTTT
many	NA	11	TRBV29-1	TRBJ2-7	CSAGLSYEQYF	TGCAGCGCTGGGCTCTCCTACGAGCAGTACTTC
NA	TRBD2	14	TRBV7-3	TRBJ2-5	CASSVSGGQETQYF	TGTGCCAGCAGCGTGTCGGGGGGACAAGAGACCCAGTACTTC
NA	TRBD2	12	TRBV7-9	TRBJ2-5	CAVSSGQETQYF	TGTGCCGTCTCTAGCGGCCAAGAGACCCAGTACTTC
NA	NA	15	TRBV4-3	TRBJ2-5	CASSQEAGRPETQYF	TGCGCCAGCAGCCAAGAGGCAGGGAGGCCGGAGACCCAGTACTTC